These T cell receptor beta chains were read from a single sample in a study of T-cell reconstitution after alpha-beta-depleted transplantation in children. One entry per CDR3 protein results from TCRdb running MiXCR on the PCR reads. The sample holds around 960,000 distinct CDR3 sequences, about 29% seen once. The starting material was PBMCs, mostly from graft donor cells, obtained 360 days after TCRalphabeta/CD19-depleted stem cell transplant. These receptors all come from a boy under three years old who had a stem cell transplant for SCID, so the T cells may come from the graft donor. Each CDR3 is given with its conserved first and last residue. A D gene is named only where the DNA matches it firmly. Not every row has a clone size; where given, it reads once, few, many or a size class.

d_gene	len	abundance	v_gene	j_gene	CDR3aa	CDR3nt
.	14	.	TRBV6-5	TRBJ2-1	CASSYRLAYNEQFF	TGTGCCAGCAGCTATCGTCTAGCTTACAATGAGCAGTTCTTC
.	17	.	TRBV4-3	TRBJ2-3	CASSQDSEGPHTDTQYF	TGCGCCAGCAGCCAAGATTCAGAGGGGCCTCACACAGATACGCAGTATTTT
.	13	.	TRBV29-1	TRBJ1-1	CSAGKHRDTEAFF	TGCAGCGCTGGGAAACACCGAGACACTGAAGCTTTCTTT
TRBD2	16	few	TRBV29-1	TRBJ2-1	CSVEDTPQRGYNEQFF	TGCAGCGTTGAAGATACGCCCCAGCGGGGGTACAATGAGCAGTTCTTC
TRBD2	15	.	TRBV12-3/TRBV12-4	TRBJ2-2	CASGGTSRITGELFF	TGTGCCAGCGGAGGGACTAGTCGGATCACCGGGGAGCTGTTTTTT
.	12	few	TRBV7-2	TRBJ2-1	CASSLTIYEQFF	TGTGCCAGCAGCTTAACAATATATGAGCAGTTCTTC
TRBD1	12	.	TRBV4-1	TRBJ1-1	CASSHRQGWAFF	TGCGCCAGCAGTCATAGACAGGGTTGGGCTTTCTTT
.	15	.	TRBV6-1	TRBJ1-4	CASSEGPLVAVKLFF	TGTGCCAGCAGTGAAGGCCCTCTTGTCGCGGTAAAACTGTTTTTT
.	13	many	TRBV12-3/TRBV12-4	TRBJ2-5	CASSLPGRETQYF	TGTGCCAGCAGTTTACCAGGGCGAGAGACCCAGTACTTC
.	11	many	TRBV5-1	TRBJ2-5	CASSGGETQYF	TGCGCCAGCAGTGGGGGGGAGACCCAGTACTTC
TRBD2	17	.	TRBV5-1	TRBJ2-3	CASSQRSERGITDTQYF	TGCGCCAGCAGCCAAAGATCCGAGCGGGGGATCACAGATACGCAGTATTTT
TRBD1	15	.	TRBV5-6	TRBJ2-2	CASSRQGPRTGELFF	TGTGCCAGCAGCCGACAGGGACCCCGCACCGGGGAGCTGTTTTTT
.	14	.	TRBV5-1	TRBJ2-1	CASSPQTLTNEQFF	TGCGCCAGCAGCCCGCAGACCCTAACGAATGAGCAGTTCTTC
.	13	.	TRBV5-6	TRBJ2-7	CASSLTSNYEQYF	TGTGCCAGCAGCTTAACTAGCAACTACGAGCAGTACTTC
TRBD1	14	.	TRBV20-1	TRBJ1-3	CSARGVLSGNTIYF	TGCAGTGCCAGGGGGGTCCTCTCTGGAAACACCATATATTTT
TRBD2	16	.	TRBV25-1	TRBJ2-1	CASSEEWLAGVPKEFF	TGTGCCAGCAGTGAGGAATGGCTAGCGGGGGTCCCTAAGGAGTTCTTC
.	14	few	TRBV12-5	TRBJ1-2	CASGLLAPSGDYTF	TGTGCTAGTGGTTTGCTGGCGCCTTCCGGCGACTACACCTTC
.	15	.	TRBV20-1	TRBJ2-3	CSALSGGPSTDTQYF	TGCAGTGCTTTGTCGGGCGGGCCCTCCACAGATACGCAGTATTTT
.	15	.	TRBV2	TRBJ2-7	CASSEAGPEGYEQYF	TGTGCCAGCAGTGAAGCAGGGCCTGAGGGCTACGAGCAGTACTTC
.	16	few	TRBV4-1	TRBJ2-2	CASSQDPRAYTGELFF	TGCGCCAGCAGCCAAGATCCGAGGGCCTACACCGGGGAGCTGTTTTTT
.	13	.	TRBV14	TRBJ2-1	CASTGRVDDEQFF	TGTGCCAGCACGGGCAGGGTGGACGATGAGCAGTTCTTC
.	16	few	TRBV12-3/TRBV12-4	TRBJ2-7	CASSTLRGRSSYEQYF	TGTGCCAGCAGCACTCTCAGGGGACGGAGCTCCTACGAGCAGTACTTC
.	13	many	TRBV5-5	TRBJ2-5	CASSLWVVETQYF	TGTGCCAGCAGCTTGTGGGTAGTGGAGACCCAGTACTTC
.	15	.	TRBV6-1	TRBJ2-1	CASRPLADSHNEQFF	TGTGCCAGCAGACCGCTCGCGGACTCCCACAATGAGCAGTTCTTC
.	15	many	TRBV5-1	TRBJ1-1	CASSLSGTVNTEAFF	TGCGCCAGCAGCTTGAGTGGGACGGTGAACACTGAAGCTTTCTTT
.	13	.	TRBV12-3/TRBV12-4	TRBJ2-7	CASSGDLGYEQYF	TGTGCCAGCAGTGGGGACCTAGGCTACGAGCAGTACTTC
.	15	.	TRBV12-3/TRBV12-4	TRBJ1-1	CASSLTEAGNTEAFF	TGTGCCAGCAGTTTAACAGAAGCAGGGAACACTGAAGCTTTCTTT
TRBD2	14	few	TRBV12-3/TRBV12-4	TRBJ2-3	CASSTTSGTDTQYF	TGTGCCAGCAGTACGACTAGCGGCACAGATACGCAGTATTTT
.	14	few	TRBV20-1	TRBJ1-1	CSARGLGVDTEAFF	TGCAGTGCTAGAGGTCTGGGGGTTGACACTGAAGCTTTCTTT
.	14	many	TRBV6-5	TRBJ2-7	CASSYRQGYYEQYF	TGTGCCAGCAGTTACAGGCAGGGGTACTACGAGCAGTACTTC
TRBD1	15	.	TRBV12-3/TRBV12-4	TRBJ1-2	CASSTAMTGVYGYTF	TGTGCCAGCAGTACGGCGATGACAGGGGTCTATGGCTACACCTTC
.	15	.	TRBV5-1	TRBJ2-1	CASSLDYGSYNEQFF	TGCGCCAGCAGCTTGGATTACGGCTCCTACAATGAGCAGTTCTTC
.	17	.	TRBV12-3/TRBV12-4	TRBJ2-2	CASSQDARQANTGELFF	TGTGCCAGCAGCCAAGATGCGAGACAGGCGAACACCGGGGAGCTGTTTTTT
TRBD2	16	many	TRBV27	TRBJ2-3	CASSFTSGGEADTQYF	TGTGCCAGCAGTTTTACTAGCGGGGGGGAGGCAGATACGCAGTATTTT
TRBD1	16	.	TRBV7-9	TRBJ2-7	CASSLPGQARPYEQYF	TGTGCCAGCAGCTTACCCGGACAGGCTAGGCCCTACGAGCAGTACTTC
TRBD1	17	.	TRBV11-1	TRBJ1-5	CASSLSGQGYSNQPQHF	TGTGCCAGCAGCTTATCAGGACAGGGCTATAGCAATCAGCCCCAGCATTTT
TRBD1	15	.	TRBV5-5	TRBJ1-2	CASNLPGQDHYGYTF	TGTGCCAGCAACCTACCGGGACAGGATCACTATGGCTACACCTTC
.	13	few	TRBV5-5	TRBJ2-1	CASSLDAINEQFF	TGTGCCAGCAGCTTGGATGCTATCAATGAGCAGTTCTTC
TRBD1	15	.	TRBV24-1	TRBJ2-7	CATSDTGTGAYEQYF	TGTGCCACCAGTGATACTGGGACAGGAGCCTACGAGCAGTACTTC
.	15	.	TRBV6-2/TRBV6-3	TRBJ2-7	CASSPYIGRSYEQYF	TGTGCCAGCAGCCCTTATATAGGGAGATCCTACGAGCAGTACTTC
TRBD2	14	.	TRBV10-2	TRBJ2-1	CASSGLAGAPEQFF	TGCGCCAGCAGCGGACTAGCGGGGGCGCCTGAGCAGTTCTTC
.	14	.	TRBV27	TRBJ2-1	CASSTAEFYNEQFF	TGTGCCAGCAGCACCGCCGAGTTCTACAATGAGCAGTTCTTC
.	13	.	TRBV4-1	TRBJ1-4	CASSQRFKIELFF	TGCGCCAGCAGCCAGCGATTCAAGATTGAACTGTTTTTT
.	16	.	TRBV4-3	TRBJ1-4	CASSQGFRATNEKLFF	TGCGCCAGCAGCCAAGGGTTCAGGGCCACTAATGAAAAACTGTTTTTT
.	13	few	TRBV4-3	TRBJ2-7	CASSQADGYEQYF	TGCGCCAGCAGCCAGGCTGACGGTTACGAGCAGTACTTC
.	13	.	TRBV11-1	TRBJ2-7	CASSLASPAGKYF	TGTGCCAGCAGCTTAGCTAGTCCGGCAGGGAAATACTTC
.	16	.	TRBV6-5	TRBJ2-1	CASSYSIRGPVREQFF	TGTGCCAGCAGTTACTCGATACGGGGGCCAGTCCGTGAGCAGTTCTTC
TRBD2	14	.	TRBV7-9	TRBJ2-1	CASRFSGGAGEQFF	TGTGCCAGCAGGTTTAGCGGGGGGGCGGGTGAGCAGTTCTTC
.	14	.	TRBV5-1	TRBJ2-7	CASSLNAGKNEQYF	TGCGCCAGCAGCTTGAACGCAGGGAAGAACGAGCAGTACTTC
.	14	.	TRBV2	TRBJ2-6	CAMGASSGANVLTF	TGTGCCATGGGGGCTTCCTCTGGGGCCAACGTCCTGACTTTC
.	13	few	TRBV10-3	TRBJ2-7	CAISENLGYEQYF	TGTGCCATCAGTGAGAACCTGGGCTACGAGCAGTACTTC
.	18	once	TRBV6-5	TRBJ2-2	CATSLGGRSSANTGELFF	TGTGCCACCAGTTTGGGGGGGCGATCCTCTGCCAACACCGGGGAGCTGTTTTTT
.	14	.	TRBV12-3/TRBV12-4	TRBJ2-5	CASTKAGAGETQYF	TGTGCCAGCACCAAGGCAGGGGCCGGGGAGACCCAGTACTTC
.	12	few	TRBV20-1	TRBJ2-1	CSASGPYNEQFF	TGCAGTGCTAGTGGGCCTTACAATGAGCAGTTCTTC
TRBD1	15	few	TRBV28	TRBJ2-1	CASRLWTGGYNEQFF	TGTGCCAGCAGGTTATGGACAGGGGGGTACAATGAGCAGTTCTTC